The rows below give T cell receptor beta chains drawn from one sample of a study of cytomegalovirus exposure and HLA in healthy donors. Repertoires were generated with immunoSEQ multiplex PCR, while TCRdb's copy carries only in-frame clones and drops some. The table shows approximately 82,000 clones, with 85% to 95% occurring only once. The specimen was PBMCs. Receptor source: a woman aged 18-35 years in good health and CMV-seronegative. CDR3s include the opening cysteine and the closing phenylalanine or tryptophan.

>TRBJ2-7|TRBV28
CASTLEGLREQYF
>TRBJ2-1|TRBV7-2
CASRPLAGALNNEQFF
>TRBJ1-5|TRBV19
CASSIQGSQPQHF
>TRBJ2-7|TRBV11-2
CASSVAGLAGQQYF
>TRBJ1-5|TRBV19
CASRQRQIPNQPQHF
>TRBJ1-6|TRBV6-4
CASSDSTGNNSPLHF
>TRBJ2-1|TRBV6-1
CASSAPNRGSSYNEQFF
>TRBJ2-2|TRBV4-3
CASSPDTSQNTGELFF
>TRBJ1-5|TRBV6-6
CASTQGLNQPQHF
>TRBJ2-4|TRBV11-3
CASSYPGGNIQYF
>TRBJ2-1|TRBV9
CASSVEGGSGNEQFF
>TRBJ2-3|TRBV4-1
CASSQDRAGVVDTQYF
>TRBJ1-2|TRBV10-3
CAISKQGGPFGYTF
>TRBJ2-7|TRBV19
CASSGTSSPYEQYF
>TRBJ2-7|TRBV6-6
CASTARRGAAYEQYF
>TRBJ2-7|TRBV7-2
CASGPSGTYEQYF
>TRBJ2-7|TRBV11-2
CASSLGLAGGWINEQYF
>TRBJ1-2|TRBV7-9
CASSPPGGDYGYTF
>TRBJ1-5|TRBV4-3
CASSRGTGFNQPQHF
>TRBJ2-3|TRBV9
CASSSRLAGGPDTQYF
>TRBJ2-1|TRBV4-3
CASSQGASGNSYNEQFF
>TRBJ2-7|TRBV7-2
CASSPRDKNYEQYF
>TRBJ1-2|TRBV6-5
CASSLDRARGYTF
>TRBJ1-1|TRBV15
CATSAIQGTTEAFF
>TRBJ1-2|TRBV6-6
CASSDRDRDGYTF
>TRBJ2-3|TRBV7-2
CASSPDYLSTDTQYF
>TRBJ1-1|TRBV27
CASSLSGGMTEAFF
>TRBJ2-2|TRBV15
CATSREQVLAGGAGELFF
>TRBJ2-1|TRBV19
CATSAGAYNEQFF
>TRBJ1-5|TRBV28
CASSLFGGRQPQHF
>TRBJ1-2|TRBV19
CASRITGKNGYTF
>TRBJ2-1|TRBV27
CASSPGLPNEQFF
>TRBJ2-7|TRBV5-6
CASTVRRTLLYEQYF
>TRBJ2-2|TRBV7-8
CASSLADLPTGSSGELFF
>TRBJ2-3|TRBV28
CASSYTSGRALPYPTDTQYF
>TRBJ1-1|TRBV5-1
CASSLTTGGSTEAFF
>TRBJ1-1|TRBV28
CASSLWGLTEAFF
>TRBJ1-2|TRBV21-1
CASIGAGQGARVDGYTF
>TRBJ1-2|TRBV11-2
CASSPTGNGGYTF
>TRBJ2-6|TRBV27
CASSPGDSSGANVLTF
>TRBJ2-7|TRBV7-6
CASSLGQISYEQYF
>TRBJ2-1|TRBV29-1
CMGADRGGGGQFF
>TRBJ2-7|TRBV4-1
CASSQPGTSGAYEQYF
>TRBJ2-2|TRBV11-3
CASRGAGELFF
>TRBJ2-2|TRBV27
CASGSWTGELFF
>TRBJ1-2|TRBV29-1
CSPRVTGSNYGYTF
>TRBJ2-7|TRBV29-1
CSVGQGSYEQYF
>TRBJ2-2|TRBV27
CASRKTTGLRTGELFF
>TRBJ2-3|TRBV10-3
CAISERRGYTDTQYF
>TRBJ1-2|TRBV7-9
CASSPRQGHGYTF
>TRBJ2-1|TRBV25-1
CASSEIGTSGRSYNEQFF
>TRBJ2-3|TRBV19
CASKVRSYTDTQYF
>TRBJ1-4|TRBV7-2
CASSPGQGEDEKLFF